This TCR beta chain was observed in a study of post-analysis software for immune sequencing data (dated by TCRdb to 2013 to 2016). Background on the whole study: Disease courses on record covered relapsing-remitting, secondary progressive and progressive-relapsing multiple sclerosis, though some patients had no subtype annotation. Patient repertoires were compared against around twelve previously published healthy control repertoires from donors aged 6 to 25 years. A subset of samples was prepared in parallel using single-end sample barcoding, then pooled and co-amplified after Illumina adapter ligation.

As regards this clonotype: Its antigen remains unidentified. One base away there is no much larger clone; base qualities are not given.

V is pruned by 6 bases and J by 4 bases, leaving 7 bases of the junction without a gene match. The CDR3 covers 14 residues, taking in both the cysteine and the phenylalanine. Only CDR3 DNA is held: 42 bases, read in frame from base 1. The germline V gene gives CDR1 as ENHRY and CDR2 as SYGVKD. The study at large found these results: The control group was slightly older than the multiple sclerosis patient group. Significantly higher frequencies in patients than in controls were found for a handful of TRBV segments, including TRBV5-6, TRBV5-1 and TRBV20-1. Significantly lower normalized Chao1 diversity was found in multiple sclerosis patients than in controls, suggesting substantial peripheral T-cell clonal expansion. Strong co-clustering of samples prepared in the same batch was shown by direct clustering with F measure, prompting a batch-effect correction.

The protocol used for the library was PCR. The listed sequencing device is Illumina HiSeq 2500. To reduce PCR and sequencing biases, unique molecular identifiers were built into the TCR beta cDNA libraries. Approximately 500,000 cDNA molecules were obtained per 1 to 10 million input T cells, so each molecule approximated one T cell. Patient libraries were prepared and sequenced with the same protocol used for the earlier healthy control dataset. Samples belonging to the same batch were prepared together, multiplexed and sequenced on a shared HiSeq lane. Regarding the original processing steps: MIGEC handled the raw barcoded reads, throwing out single-read molecular identifier groups before consensus assembly and CDR3 extraction. Clonotype tables were post-analysed with VDJtools, and diversity was normalized by down-sampling all datasets to the smallest sample size. Repertoire overlap clustering matched CDR3 amino acid but not nucleotide sequences to correct batch-related cross-sample contamination. The public reads were reprocessed in TCRdb via fastp at Q25 and MiXCR, keeping in-frame beta chains. Identical CDR3 proteins give one entry, which carries the most common genes and DNA. The V and J calls were not made by the authors but by TCRdb's processing. This sample lists hundreds of thousands of distinct CDR3 sequences; roughly three fifths were detected once. Of the sample, about 11% is held by the ten largest clones.

To demonstrate the VDJtools post-analysis software, TCR beta repertoires were profiled from the peripheral blood of 10 to 15 young patients with multiple sclerosis. The multiple sclerosis patients were children and adolescents ranging in age from roughly 6 to 15 years. The V and J genes are TRBV10-3 and TRBJ2-5; TRBD2 fits 8 bases in the junction. Sequencing was performed on blood. The receptor was isolated from a girl aged 2-9 years with multiple sclerosis. The CDR3 region reads CAISGGLGGETQYF. The base sequence is TGTGCCATCAGCGGGGGACTAGGGGGAGAGACCCAGTACTTC.